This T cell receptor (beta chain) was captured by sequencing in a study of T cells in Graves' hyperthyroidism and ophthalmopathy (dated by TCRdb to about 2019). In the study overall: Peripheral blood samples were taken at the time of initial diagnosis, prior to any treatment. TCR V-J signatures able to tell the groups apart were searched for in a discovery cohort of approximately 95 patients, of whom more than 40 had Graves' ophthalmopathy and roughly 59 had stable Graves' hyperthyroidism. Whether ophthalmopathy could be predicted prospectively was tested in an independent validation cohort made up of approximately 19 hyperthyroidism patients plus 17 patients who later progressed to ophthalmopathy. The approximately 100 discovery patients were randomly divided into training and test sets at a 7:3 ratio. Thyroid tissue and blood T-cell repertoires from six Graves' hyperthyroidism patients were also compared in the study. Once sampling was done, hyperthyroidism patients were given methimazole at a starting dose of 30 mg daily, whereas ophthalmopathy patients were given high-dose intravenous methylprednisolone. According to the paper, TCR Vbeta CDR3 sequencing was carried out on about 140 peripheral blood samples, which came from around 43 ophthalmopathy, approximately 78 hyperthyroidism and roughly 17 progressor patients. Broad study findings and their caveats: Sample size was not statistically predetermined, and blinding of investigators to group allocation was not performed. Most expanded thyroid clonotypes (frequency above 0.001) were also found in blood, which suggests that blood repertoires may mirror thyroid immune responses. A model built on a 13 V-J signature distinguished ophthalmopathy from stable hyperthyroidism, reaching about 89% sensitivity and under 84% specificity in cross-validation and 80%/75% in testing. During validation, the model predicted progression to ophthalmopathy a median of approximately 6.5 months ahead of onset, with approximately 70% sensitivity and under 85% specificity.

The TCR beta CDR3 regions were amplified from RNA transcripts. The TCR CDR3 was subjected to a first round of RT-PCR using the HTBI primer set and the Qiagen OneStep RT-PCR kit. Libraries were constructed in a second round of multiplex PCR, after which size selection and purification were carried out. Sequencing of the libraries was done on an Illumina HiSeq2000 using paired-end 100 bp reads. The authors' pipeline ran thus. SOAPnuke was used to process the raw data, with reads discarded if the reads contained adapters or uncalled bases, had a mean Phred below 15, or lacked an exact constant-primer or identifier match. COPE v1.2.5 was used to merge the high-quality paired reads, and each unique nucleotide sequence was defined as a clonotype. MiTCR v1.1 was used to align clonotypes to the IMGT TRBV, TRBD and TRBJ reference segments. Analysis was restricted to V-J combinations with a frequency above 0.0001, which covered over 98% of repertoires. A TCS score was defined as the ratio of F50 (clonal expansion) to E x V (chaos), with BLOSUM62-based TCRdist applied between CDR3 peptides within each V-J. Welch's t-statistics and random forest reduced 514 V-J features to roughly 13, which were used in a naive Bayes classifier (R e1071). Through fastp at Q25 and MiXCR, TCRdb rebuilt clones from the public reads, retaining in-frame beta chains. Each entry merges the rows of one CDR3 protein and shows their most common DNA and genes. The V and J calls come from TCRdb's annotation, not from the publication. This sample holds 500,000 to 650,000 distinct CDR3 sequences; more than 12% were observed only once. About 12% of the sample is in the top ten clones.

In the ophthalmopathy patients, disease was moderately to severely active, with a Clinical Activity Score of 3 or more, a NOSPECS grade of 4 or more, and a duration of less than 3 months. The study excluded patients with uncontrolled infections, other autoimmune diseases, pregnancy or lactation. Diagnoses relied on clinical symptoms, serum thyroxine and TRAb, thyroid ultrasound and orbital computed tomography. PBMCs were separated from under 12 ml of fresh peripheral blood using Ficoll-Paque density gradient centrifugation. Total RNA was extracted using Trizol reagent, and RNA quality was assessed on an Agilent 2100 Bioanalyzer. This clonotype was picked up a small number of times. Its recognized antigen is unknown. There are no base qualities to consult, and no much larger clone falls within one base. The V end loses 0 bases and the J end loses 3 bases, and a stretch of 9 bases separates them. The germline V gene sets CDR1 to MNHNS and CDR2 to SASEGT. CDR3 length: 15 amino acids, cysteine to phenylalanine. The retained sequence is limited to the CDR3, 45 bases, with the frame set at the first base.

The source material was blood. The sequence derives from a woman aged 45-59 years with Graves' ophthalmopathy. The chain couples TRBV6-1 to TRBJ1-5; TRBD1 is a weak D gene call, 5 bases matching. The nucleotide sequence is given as TGTGCCAGCAGTGAAGCGCGGGGGGACAATCAGCCCCAGCATTTT. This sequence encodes CASSEARGDNQPQHF.